This T cell receptor (beta chain) was documented in a study of T cell responses to AZD1222 COVID-19 vaccine. Sequencing was performed with immunoSEQ multiplex PCR; in TCRdb, only in-frame clones are kept and a portion is missing. The repertoire has about 150,000 clones, roughly 94% of them found once; the top ten carry less than 2%. V dropped 1 base and J dropped 3 bases, with 10 bases sitting between them. This CDR3 contains 15 residues. Germline values: CDR1 MGHDK, CDR2 SYGVNS. The starting material was peripheral blood, obtained on day 0 of AZD1222 vaccination. The origin of this receptor is an adult in good health. The chain combines TRBV25-1 with TRBJ1-5; D not certain. CDR3 sequence reads: CASSELAIDNQPQHF. The CDR3 DNA follows: TGTGCCAGCAGTGAATTAGCGATTGACAATCAGCCCCAGCATTTT.